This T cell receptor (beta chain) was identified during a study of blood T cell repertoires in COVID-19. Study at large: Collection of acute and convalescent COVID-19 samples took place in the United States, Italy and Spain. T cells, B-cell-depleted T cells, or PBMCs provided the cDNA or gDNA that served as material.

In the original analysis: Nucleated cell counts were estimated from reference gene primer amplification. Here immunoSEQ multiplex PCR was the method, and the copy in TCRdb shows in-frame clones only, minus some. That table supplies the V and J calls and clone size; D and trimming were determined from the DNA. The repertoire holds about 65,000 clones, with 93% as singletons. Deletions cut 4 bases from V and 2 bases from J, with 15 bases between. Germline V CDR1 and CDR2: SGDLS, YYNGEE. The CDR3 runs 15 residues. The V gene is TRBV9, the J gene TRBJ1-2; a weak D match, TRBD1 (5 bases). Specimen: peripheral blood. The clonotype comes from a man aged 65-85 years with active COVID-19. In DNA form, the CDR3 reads TGTGCCAGCAGCCCTCACGGAGGGGACAACTATGGCTACACCTTC. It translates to CASSPHGGDNYGYTF.